This TCR beta chain is from a study of blood T cells in healthy people across ages. Findings and caveats of the study: Estimated diversity across one million T cells was deemed an underestimate. Naive T cell percentage showed a strong correlation with TCR beta diversity.

Primed by a sample-barcoded 5' primer and a J-beta primer mix, a second PCR proceeded for 7 to 11 cycles. In TCRdb, the 5' RACE reads were re-called with MiXCR into one record per CDR3 protein. The repertoire consists of about 730,000 distinct CDR3 sequences, with around 40% occurring once and the leading ten covering 20% to 25%. As to this clonotype: Its matching antigen is unknown.

A minimum of 5.5 micrograms of total RNA was extracted per sample. This sequence originates from a woman aged 60-75 years in good health. The source material was blood.

CDR3: CASGIYSYNEQYF. The CDR3, as DNA: TGTGCCAGCGGGATTTACTCCTACAATGAGCAGTACTTC. V usage is TRBV13 and J usage is TRBJ2-7; D is uncertain. The CDR3 has 13 amino acids. CDR1 and CDR2 from the germline V gene are PRHDT and FYEKMQ (reference sequence). The ends were cut back, 8 bases at V and 7 bases at J, with 18 bases in the middle. The whole variable domain, filled in from reference TRBV13 and TRBJ2-7, reads AAGVIQSPRHLIKEKRETATLKCYPIPRHDTVYWYQQGPGQDPQFLISFYEKMQSDKGSIPDRFSAQQFSDYHSELNMSSLELGDSALYFCASGIYSYNEQYFGPGTRLTVT.